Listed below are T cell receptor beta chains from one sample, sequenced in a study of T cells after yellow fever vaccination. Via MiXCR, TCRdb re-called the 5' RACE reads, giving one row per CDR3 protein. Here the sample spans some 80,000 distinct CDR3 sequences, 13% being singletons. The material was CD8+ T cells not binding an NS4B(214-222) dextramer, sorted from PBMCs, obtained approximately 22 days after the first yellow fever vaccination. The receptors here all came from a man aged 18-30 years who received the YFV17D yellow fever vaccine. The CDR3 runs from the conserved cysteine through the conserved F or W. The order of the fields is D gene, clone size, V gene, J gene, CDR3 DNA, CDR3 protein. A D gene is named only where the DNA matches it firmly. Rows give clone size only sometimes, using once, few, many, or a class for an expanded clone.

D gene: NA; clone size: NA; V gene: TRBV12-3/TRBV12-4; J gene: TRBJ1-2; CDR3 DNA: TGTGCCAGCACCAGGGGAGAAGTCTATGGCTACACCTTC; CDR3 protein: CASTRGEVYGYTF
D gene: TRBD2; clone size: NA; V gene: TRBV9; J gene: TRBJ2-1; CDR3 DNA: TGTGCCAGCAGCGTAGTATCAGCGGGGGAACTCTACAATGAGCAGTTCTTC; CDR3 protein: CASSVVSAGELYNEQFF
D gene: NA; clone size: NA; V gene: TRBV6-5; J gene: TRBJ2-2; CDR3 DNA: TGTGCCAGCAGTTACGGAACAGGGAAACGCACCGGGGAGCTGTTTTTT; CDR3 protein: CASSYGTGKRTGELFF
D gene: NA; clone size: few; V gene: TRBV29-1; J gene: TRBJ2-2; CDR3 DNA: TGCAGCGTTCCTTCGGGGACCGGGGAGCTGTTTTTT; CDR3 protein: CSVPSGTGELFF
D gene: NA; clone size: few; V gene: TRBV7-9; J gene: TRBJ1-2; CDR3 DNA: TGTGCCAGCAGCTTTTCCGGCAAGCCCGATTATGGCTACACCTTC; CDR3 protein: CASSFSGKPDYGYTF
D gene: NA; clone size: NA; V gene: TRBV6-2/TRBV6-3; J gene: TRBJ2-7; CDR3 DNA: TGTGCCAGCAGTTCCGTTGGCCGGGTCGGCGGGTACGAGCAGTACTTC; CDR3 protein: CASSSVGRVGGYEQYF
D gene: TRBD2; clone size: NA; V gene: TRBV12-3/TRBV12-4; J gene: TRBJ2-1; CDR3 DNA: TGTGCCAGCATCTCAACTTCCGCACCGGGACTAGAACTTGAGCAGTTCTTC; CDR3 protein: CASISTSAPGLELEQFF
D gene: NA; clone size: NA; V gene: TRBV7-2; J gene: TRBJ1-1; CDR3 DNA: TGTGCCAGCAGCTTAGCGGGGGGGATGAACACTGAAGCTTTCTTT; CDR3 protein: CASSLAGGMNTEAFF
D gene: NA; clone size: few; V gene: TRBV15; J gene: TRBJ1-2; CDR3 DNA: TGTGCCACCAGCGGGGGACATCCGTATGGCTACACCTTC; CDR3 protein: CATSGGHPYGYTF
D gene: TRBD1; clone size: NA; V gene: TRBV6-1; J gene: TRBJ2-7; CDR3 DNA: TGTGCCAGCAGCAGATCCTCGACAGGGGTCGACGCCAATGAGCAGTACTTC; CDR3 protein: CASSRSSTGVDANEQYF
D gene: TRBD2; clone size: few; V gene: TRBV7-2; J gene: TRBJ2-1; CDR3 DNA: TGTGCCAGCAGCTCCGGACTAGCGTTTTCCTACAATGAGCAGTTCTTC; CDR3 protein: CASSSGLAFSYNEQFF
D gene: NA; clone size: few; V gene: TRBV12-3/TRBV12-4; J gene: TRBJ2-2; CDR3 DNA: TGTGCCACCCCCGCCGGGGAGTACACCGGGGAGCTGTTTTTT; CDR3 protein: CATPAGEYTGELFF
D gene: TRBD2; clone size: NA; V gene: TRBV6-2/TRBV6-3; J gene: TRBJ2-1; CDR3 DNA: TGTGCCAGCAGCCCCGCGGGGGGCGGCGAGCAGTTCTTC; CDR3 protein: CASSPAGGGEQFF
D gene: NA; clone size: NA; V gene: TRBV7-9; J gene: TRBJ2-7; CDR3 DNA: TGTGCCAGCAGCTTCGACGACATCGAGCAGTACTTC; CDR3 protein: CASSFDDIEQYF
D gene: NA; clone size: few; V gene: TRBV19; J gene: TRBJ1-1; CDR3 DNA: TGTGCCAGTAGTATTACGTTGAACACTGAAGCTTTCTTT; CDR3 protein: CASSITLNTEAFF
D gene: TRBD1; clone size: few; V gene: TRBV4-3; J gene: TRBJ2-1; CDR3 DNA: TGCGCCAGCAGCACCCGACAGGGCTCCTACAATGAGCAGTTCTTC; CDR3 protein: CASSTRQGSYNEQFF
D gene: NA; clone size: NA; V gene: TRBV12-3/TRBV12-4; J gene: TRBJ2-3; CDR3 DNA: TGTGCCAGCAGTCCCCCGGAGGGGCAGACCTACCCAGATACGCAGTATTTT; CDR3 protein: CASSPPEGQTYPDTQYF
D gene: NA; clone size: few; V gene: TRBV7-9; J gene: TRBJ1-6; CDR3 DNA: TGTGCCAGCAGCTTAGCAGTGTGGAATTCACCCCTCCACTTT; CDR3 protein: CASSLAVWNSPLHF
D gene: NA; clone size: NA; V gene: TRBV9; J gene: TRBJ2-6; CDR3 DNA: TGTGCCAGCAGCGTAACTGGCTTCTCTGGGGCCAACGTCCTGACTTTC; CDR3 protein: CASSVTGFSGANVLTF
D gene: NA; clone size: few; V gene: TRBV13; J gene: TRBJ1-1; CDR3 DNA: TGTGCCAGCAGCCCGACGGGCTCCCCCGAAGCTTTCTTT; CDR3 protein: CASSPTGSPEAFF
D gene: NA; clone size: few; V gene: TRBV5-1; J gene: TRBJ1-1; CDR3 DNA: TGCGCCAGCAGCTTAGGTCCTGAAGCTTTCTTT; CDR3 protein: CASSLGPEAFF
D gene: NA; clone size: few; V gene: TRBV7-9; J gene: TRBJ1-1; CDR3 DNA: TGTGCCAGCAGCGCCGGGGGGATTCAGCTAGAAGCTTTCTTT; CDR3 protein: CASSAGGIQLEAFF
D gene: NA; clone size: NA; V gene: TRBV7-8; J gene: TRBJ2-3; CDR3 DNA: TGTGCCAGCAGCTTAGGATCGGTCACAGATACGCAGTATTTT; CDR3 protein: CASSLGSVTDTQYF
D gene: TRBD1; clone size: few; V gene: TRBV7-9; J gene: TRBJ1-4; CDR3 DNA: TGTGCCAGCACCTCGACAGGGACAGATAATGAAAAACTGTTTTTT; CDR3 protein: CASTSTGTDNEKLFF
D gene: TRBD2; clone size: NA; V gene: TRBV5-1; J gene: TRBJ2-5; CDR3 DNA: TGCGCCAGCAGCCGGACTAGCGGGGGCAGGGAAGAGACCCAGTACTTC; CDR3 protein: CASSRTSGGREETQYF
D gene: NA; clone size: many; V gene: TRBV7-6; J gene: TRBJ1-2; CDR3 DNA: TGTGCCAGCAGCCCAGGCGGAGGGTATGGCTACACCTTC; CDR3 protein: CASSPGGGYGYTF
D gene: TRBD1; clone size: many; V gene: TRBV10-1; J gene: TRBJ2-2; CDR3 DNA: TGCGCCAGCAGTCGACAGGGGGAATCGGCCGGGGAGCTGTTTTTT; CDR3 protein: CASSRQGESAGELFF
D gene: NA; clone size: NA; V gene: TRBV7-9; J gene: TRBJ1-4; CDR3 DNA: TGTGCCAGCAGCCTACAAGCAACTAATGAAAAACTGTTTTTT; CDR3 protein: CASSLQATNEKLFF
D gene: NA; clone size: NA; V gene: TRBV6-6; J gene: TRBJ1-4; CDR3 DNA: TGTGCCAGCAGTTACTCCCGGGAGGCGGAGGATGAAAAACTGTTTTTT; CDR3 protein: CASSYSREAEDEKLFF
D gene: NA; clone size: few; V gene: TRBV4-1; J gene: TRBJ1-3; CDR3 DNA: TGCGCCAGCAGCGACGGACCGGGAAACACCATATATTTT; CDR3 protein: CASSDGPGNTIYF
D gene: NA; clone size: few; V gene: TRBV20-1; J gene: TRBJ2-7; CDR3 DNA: TGCAGTGCTACCCCCCTGGGAGAATACGAGCAGTACTTC; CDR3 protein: CSATPLGEYEQYF
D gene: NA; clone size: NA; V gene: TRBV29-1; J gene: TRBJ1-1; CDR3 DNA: TGCAGCGCCGAAACAGGGCAAGCTGAAGCTTTCTTT; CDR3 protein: CSAETGQAEAFF
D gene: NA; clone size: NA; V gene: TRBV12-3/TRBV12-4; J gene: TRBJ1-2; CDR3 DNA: TGTGCCAGCAGTTACGGTGAAGTGGGGCGATATGGCTACACCTTC; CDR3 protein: CASSYGEVGRYGYTF
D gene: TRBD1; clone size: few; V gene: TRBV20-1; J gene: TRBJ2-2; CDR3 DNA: TGCAGTGCTAGAGATCCAGGGGGAACAGTGAACACCGGGGAGCTGTTTTTT; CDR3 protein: CSARDPGGTVNTGELFF
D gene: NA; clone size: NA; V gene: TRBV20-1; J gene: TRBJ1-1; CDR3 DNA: TGCAGTGCTACGGGGGGCACTGAAGCTTTCTTT; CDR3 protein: CSATGGTEAFF
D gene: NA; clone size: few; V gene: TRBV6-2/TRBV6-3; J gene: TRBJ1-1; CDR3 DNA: TGTGCCAGCAGACTACCGAATTACAGCAACACTGAAGCTTTCTTT; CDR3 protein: CASRLPNYSNTEAFF
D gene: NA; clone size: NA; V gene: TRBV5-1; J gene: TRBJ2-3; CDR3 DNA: TGCGCCAGCAAAGTGAGCGGCGGCCGAATAAGTGCTAGCACAGATACGCAGTATTTT; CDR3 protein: CASKVSGGRISASTDTQYF
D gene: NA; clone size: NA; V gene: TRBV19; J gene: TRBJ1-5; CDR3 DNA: TGTGCCAGTAACTTGGGGGGTGGCAGGCCCCAGCATTTT; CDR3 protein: CASNLGGGRPQHF
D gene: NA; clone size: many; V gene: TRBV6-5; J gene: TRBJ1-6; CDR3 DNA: TGTGCCAGCAGCCTCGGTTATCGGTCACCCCTCCACTTT; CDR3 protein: CASSLGYRSPLHF
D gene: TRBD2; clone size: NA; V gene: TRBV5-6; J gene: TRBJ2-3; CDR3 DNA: TGTGCCAGCAGCAGCACTAGCGGGGGGGCGGATACGCAGTATTTT; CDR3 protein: CASSSTSGGADTQYF
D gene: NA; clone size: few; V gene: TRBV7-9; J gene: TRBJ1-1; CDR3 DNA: TGTGCCAGCAGCAATCCGGGACCTGAAGCTTTCTTT; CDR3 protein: CASSNPGPEAFF
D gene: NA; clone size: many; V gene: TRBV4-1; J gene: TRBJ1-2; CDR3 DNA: TGCGCCAGCAGCCAAGATGGTCGTGGACACCTTAACTATGGCTACACCTTC; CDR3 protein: CASSQDGRGHLNYGYTF
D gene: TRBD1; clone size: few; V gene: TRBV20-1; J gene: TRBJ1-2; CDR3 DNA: TGCAGTGCTCGGACAGGAAACTATGGCTACACCTTC; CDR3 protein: CSARTGNYGYTF
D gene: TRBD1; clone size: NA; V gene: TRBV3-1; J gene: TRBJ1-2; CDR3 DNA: TGTGCCAGCAGTCAGTCAAAGACAGGGATTATCGGCTACACCTTC; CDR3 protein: CASSQSKTGIIGYTF
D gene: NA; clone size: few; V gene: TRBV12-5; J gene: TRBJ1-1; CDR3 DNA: TGTGCTAGTGCCGAAGGGACGGTGAACACTGAAGCTTTCTTT; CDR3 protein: CASAEGTVNTEAFF
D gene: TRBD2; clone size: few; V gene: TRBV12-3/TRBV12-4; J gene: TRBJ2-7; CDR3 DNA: TGTGCCAGCAGCCCAAGCGGGAACTCCTACGAGCAGTACTTC; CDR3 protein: CASSPSGNSYEQYF
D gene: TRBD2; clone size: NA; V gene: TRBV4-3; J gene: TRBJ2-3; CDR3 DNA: TGCGCCAGCAGCCAAGACTGGGAACTAGCGGGGGTGGATACGCAGTATTTT; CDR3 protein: CASSQDWELAGVDTQYF
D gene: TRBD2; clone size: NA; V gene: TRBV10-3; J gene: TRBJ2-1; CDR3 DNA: TGTGCCATCACCGACCCCGGGGGGGCCTACAATGAGCAGTTCTTC; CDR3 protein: CAITDPGGAYNEQFF
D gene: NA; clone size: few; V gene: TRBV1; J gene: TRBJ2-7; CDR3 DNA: TGCACCAGCAGCCAGACAGGGGGTGAAACCTACGAGCAGTACTTC; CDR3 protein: CTSSQTGGETYEQYF
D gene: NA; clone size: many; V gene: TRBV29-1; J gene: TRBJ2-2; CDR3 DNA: TGCAGCGTGGGGGGCACCGGGGAGCTGTTTTTT; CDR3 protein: CSVGGTGELFF